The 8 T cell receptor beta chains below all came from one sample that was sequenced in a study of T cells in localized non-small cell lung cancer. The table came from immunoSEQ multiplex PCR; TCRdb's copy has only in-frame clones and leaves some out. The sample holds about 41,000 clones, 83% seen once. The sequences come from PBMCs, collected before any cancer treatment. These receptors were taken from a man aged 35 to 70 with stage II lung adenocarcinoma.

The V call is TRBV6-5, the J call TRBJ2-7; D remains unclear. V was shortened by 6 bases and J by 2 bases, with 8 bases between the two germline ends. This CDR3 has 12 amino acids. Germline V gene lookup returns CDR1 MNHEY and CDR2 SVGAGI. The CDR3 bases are TGTGCCAGCAGGAACCCTCCCTACGAGCAGTACTTC. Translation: CASRNPPYEQYF.

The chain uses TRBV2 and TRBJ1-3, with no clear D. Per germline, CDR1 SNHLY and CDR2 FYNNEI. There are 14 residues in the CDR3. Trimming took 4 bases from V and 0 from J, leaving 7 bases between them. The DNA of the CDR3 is TGTGCCAGCAGTGTCACGGCCTCTGGAAACACCATATATTTT. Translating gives CASSVTASGNTIYF.

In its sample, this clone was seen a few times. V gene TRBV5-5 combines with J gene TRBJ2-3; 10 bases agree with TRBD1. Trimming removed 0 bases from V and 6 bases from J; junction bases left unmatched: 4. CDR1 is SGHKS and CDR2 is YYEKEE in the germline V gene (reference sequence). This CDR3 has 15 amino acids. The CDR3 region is CASSLAGQGMDTQYF. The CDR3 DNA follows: TGTGCCAGCAGCTTGGCGGGACAGGGGATGGATACGCAGTATTTT.

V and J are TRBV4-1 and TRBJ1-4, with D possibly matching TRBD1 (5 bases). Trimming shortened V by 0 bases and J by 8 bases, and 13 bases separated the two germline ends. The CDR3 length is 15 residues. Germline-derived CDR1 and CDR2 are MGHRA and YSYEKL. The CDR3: CASSQEGQGREKLFF. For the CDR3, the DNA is TGCGCCAGCAGCCAAGAAGGGCAGGGAAGGGAAAAACTGTTTTTT.

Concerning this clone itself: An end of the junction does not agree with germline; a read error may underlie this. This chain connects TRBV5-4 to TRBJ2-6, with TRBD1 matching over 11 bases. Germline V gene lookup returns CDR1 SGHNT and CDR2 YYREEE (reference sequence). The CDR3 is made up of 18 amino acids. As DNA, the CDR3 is TGTGCCAGCAGTTTGGCGGGACAGGGGGGTTCTGGGGCCAACGTCCTGACTTTC. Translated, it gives CASSLAGQGGSGANVLTF.

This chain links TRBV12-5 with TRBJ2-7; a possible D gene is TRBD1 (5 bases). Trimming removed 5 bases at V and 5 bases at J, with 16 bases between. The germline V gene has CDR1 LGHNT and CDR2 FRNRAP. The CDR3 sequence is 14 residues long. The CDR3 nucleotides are TGTGCTAGTGGTCAAGGGGCAGTAAGAAACGAGCAGTACTTC. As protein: CASGQGAVRNEQYF.

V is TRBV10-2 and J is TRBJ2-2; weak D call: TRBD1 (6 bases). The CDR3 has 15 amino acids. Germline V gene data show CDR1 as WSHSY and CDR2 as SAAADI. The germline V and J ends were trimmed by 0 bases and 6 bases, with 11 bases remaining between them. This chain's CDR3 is CASSESSGAAGELFF. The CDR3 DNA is TGCGCCAGCAGTGAGTCGTCAGGGGCCGCCGGGGAGCTGTTTTTT.

This chain's CDR3 is CASSITGYTEAFF. CDR3 nucleotide sequence: TGTGCCAGCAGTATAACAGGGTACACTGAAGCTTTCTTT. This chain links TRBV27 with TRBJ1-1; D is perhaps TRBD1 (6 bases). V dropped 5 bases and J dropped 3 bases, with 10 bases sitting between them. The germline V gene encodes CDR1 MNHEY and CDR2 SMNVEV (reference sequence). This CDR3 is 13 amino acids long.